These T cell receptor beta chains were read from a single sample in a study of graft-versus-host responses after intestinal transplantation. The data were produced by immunoSEQ multiplex PCR, yet TCRdb's version contains in-frame clones alone and is incomplete. Among about 100,000 clones listed, less than 90% were seen once. The antigens of these receptors remain unknown. The input for sequencing was unstimulated CD4+ T cells sorted from spleen or lymph node cells, taken before transplant. The receptors originated from a human donor who was the organ donor for an intestinal transplant. Both conserved end residues are part of each CDR3. D genes are given only for firm matches. Only part of the rows carry a size: once, few, many, or a class if the clone is expanded.

TRBV5-4	NA	TRBJ1-1	NA	TGTGCCAGCAGCTTGGTTGGCGGGAACACTGAAGCTTTCTTT	CASSLVGGNTEAFF
TRBV9	NA	TRBJ2-2	NA	TGTGCCAGCAGCGAACAGATTTTTAACGCGAACACCGGGGAGCTGTTTTTT	CASSEQIFNANTGELFF
TRBV7-9	once	TRBJ2-1	TRBD2	TGTGCCAGCAGTCCCAGCGGGGTAAGCTCCTACAATGAGCAGTTCTTC	CASSPSGVSSYNEQFF
TRBV5-5	once	TRBJ1-2	NA	TGTGCCAGCAGCTTGGCGAGAAACTATGGCTACACCTTC	CASSLARNYGYTF
TRBV28	NA	TRBJ1-5	NA	TGTGCCAGCAGGTATTACGGCAATCAGCCCCAGCATTTT	CASRYYGNQPQHF
TRBV30	once	TRBJ1-2	NA	TGTGCCTGGAGCGAACAGTTCTATGGCTACACCTTC	CAWSEQFYGYTF
TRBV5-4	NA	TRBJ2-3	TRBD1	TGTGCCAGCAGCCTCGACAGGGGGTTCACCTCAGATACGCAGTATTTT	CASSLDRGFTSDTQYF
TRBV19	NA	TRBJ1-3	NA	TGTGCCAGTAGTATCGCGGCTGTTGGAAACACCATATATTTT	CASSIAAVGNTIYF
TRBV11-2	NA	TRBJ2-7	NA	TGTGCCAGCAGCTTAGGGGGGGCCGGGGGGAGCTCCTACGAGCAGTACTTC	CASSLGGAGGSSYEQYF
TRBV6-1	NA	TRBJ1-6	NA	TGTGCCAGCAGCAGAAATAATTCACCCCTCCACTTT	CASSRNNSPLHF
TRBV6-6	NA	TRBJ1-3	TRBD1	TGTGCCAGCAAGACAGGGACGCGCTCTCCTGGAAACACCATATATTTT	CASKTGTRSPGNTIYF
TRBV7-2	NA	TRBJ2-1	NA	TGTGCCAGCAGCTTAATGGGTCCCGTCCAGGACTCCTACAATGAGCAGTTCTTC	CASSLMGPVQDSYNEQFF
TRBV19	NA	TRBJ2-1	NA	TGTGCCAGTAGTCGGGTAGCCCTATACAATGAGCAGTTCTTC	CASSRVALYNEQFF
TRBV6-5	NA	TRBJ1-4	NA	TGTGCCAGCAGTTACTCGTCCGGGGGGGTCCGAGAAAAACTGTTTTTT	CASSYSSGGVREKLFF
TRBV19	NA	TRBJ2-7	NA	TGTGCCAGTAGTTCCCGAACGGGGGCCCCCTCCTACGAGCAGTACTTC	CASSSRTGAPSYEQYF
TRBV5-1	NA	TRBJ2-2	NA	TGCGCCAGCAGCTTGGACAGGGTAACGGCCGGGGAGCTGTTTTTT	CASSLDRVTAGELFF
TRBV10-3	NA	TRBJ2-7	NA	TGTGCCATCAGTGAGTCGGGGCCGAGCGCCTACGAGCAGTACTTC	CAISESGPSAYEQYF
TRBV10-3	NA	TRBJ2-2	NA	TGTGCCATCAGTGAGAACGAGCGGCAGCCCACCGGGGAGCTGTTTTTT	CAISENERQPTGELFF
TRBV5-4	NA	TRBJ2-2	TRBD1	TGTGCCAGCAGCTCACAGGGGGCCCGGGAGCTGTTTTTT	CASSSQGARELFF
TRBV11-2	NA	TRBJ2-2	TRBD1	TGTGCCAGCAGACACAGGGGTTTGACCGGGGAGCTGTTTTTT	CASRHRGLTGELFF
TRBV6-7	few	TRBJ1-1	NA	TGTGCCCTCAGTACGGGGGGGACTGAAGCTTTCTTT	CALSTGGTEAFF
TRBV5-1	NA	TRBJ2-7	NA	TGCGCCAGCAGCTTGTCCGGGGTCTACGAGCAGTACTTC	CASSLSGVYEQYF
TRBV6-1	NA	TRBJ1-1	TRBD1	TGTGCCAGCAGTAGACAGGGATCCATGAACACTGAAGCTTTCTTT	CASSRQGSMNTEAFF
TRBV7-9	NA	TRBJ2-7	TRBD2	TGTGCCAGCAGCTTAGAATTGGCGGGGGGGACCAACTTC	CASSLELAGGTNF
TRBV4-2	NA	TRBJ2-2	NA	TGTGCCAGCAGCCAAGATGGAGGAGGGGATGACACCGGGGAGCTGTTTTTT	CASSQDGGGDDTGELFF
TRBV11-3	few	TRBJ2-7	TRBD2	TGTGCCAGCAGCTTAATGCGGGGGTACGAGCAGTACTTC	CASSLMRGYEQYF
TRBV29-1	NA	TRBJ2-7	TRBD1	TGCAGCGTGAAGACAGGGATCTCCTACGAGCAGTACTTC	CSVKTGISYEQYF
TRBV30	NA	TRBJ2-2	TRBD2	TGTGCCTGGAGTTCCACGGGGGGGCTGTTTTTT	CAWSSTGGLFF
TRBV15	NA	TRBJ2-6	TRBD1	TGTGCCACCAGCAGACAGGGGGTCTTCGGGGCCAACGTCCTGACTTTC	CATSRQGVFGANVLTF
TRBV19	NA	TRBJ1-5	NA	TGTGCCAGTAGTATTTTTGGGGGGGCGGGTCAGCCCCAGCATTTT	CASSIFGGAGQPQHF
TRBV5-5	NA	TRBJ2-5	TRBD2	TGTGCCAGCAGCTTACCAGCGGGGGTTCAAGAGACCCAGTACTTC	CASSLPAGVQETQYF
TRBV30	NA	TRBJ2-7	NA	TGTGCCTGGAGTACGTTGGTAAGCTCCTACGAGCAGTACTTC	CAWSTLVSSYEQYF
TRBV10-2	NA	TRBJ1-2	TRBD1	TGCGCCAGCAGTCGAGAGGGACAGGACGGCTATGGCTACACCTTC	CASSREGQDGYGYTF
TRBV7-3	NA	TRBJ2-1	TRBD2	TGTGCCAGCAGCCCAGTAGCGGGGCAGGGTTACAATGAGCAGTTCTTC	CASSPVAGQGYNEQFF
TRBV5-6	NA	TRBJ1-3	NA	TGTGCCAGCAGCTTGGAAGGCCTTGGAAACACCATATATTTT	CASSLEGLGNTIYF
TRBV6-5	NA	TRBJ2-1	NA	TGTGCCAGCAGGAAGGTGGGGGGGCGCTACAATGAGCAGTTCTTC	CASRKVGGRYNEQFF
TRBV28	NA	TRBJ2-6	TRBD2	TGTGCCAGCAGTCCCCTTCTAGCGGGGGGGTCTGGGGCCAACGTCCTGACTTTC	CASSPLLAGGSGANVLTF
TRBV7-9	few	TRBJ1-2	NA	TGTGCCAGCAGCTTAGAGCGACAGGAGGGCTACACCTTC	CASSLERQEGYTF
TRBV6-5	NA	TRBJ1-1	NA	TGTGCCAGCAGTTACGGCGGCAGGGAAGCTTTCTTT	CASSYGGREAFF
TRBV4-2	NA	TRBJ1-4	NA	TGTGCCAGCAGCCAAGAGGCAGGATATAATGAAAAACTGTTTTTT	CASSQEAGYNEKLFF
TRBV19	NA	TRBJ2-2	NA	TGTGCCAGTAGTATGGGCCACTTCCTCTCCGCCGGGGAGCTGTTTTTT	CASSMGHFLSAGELFF